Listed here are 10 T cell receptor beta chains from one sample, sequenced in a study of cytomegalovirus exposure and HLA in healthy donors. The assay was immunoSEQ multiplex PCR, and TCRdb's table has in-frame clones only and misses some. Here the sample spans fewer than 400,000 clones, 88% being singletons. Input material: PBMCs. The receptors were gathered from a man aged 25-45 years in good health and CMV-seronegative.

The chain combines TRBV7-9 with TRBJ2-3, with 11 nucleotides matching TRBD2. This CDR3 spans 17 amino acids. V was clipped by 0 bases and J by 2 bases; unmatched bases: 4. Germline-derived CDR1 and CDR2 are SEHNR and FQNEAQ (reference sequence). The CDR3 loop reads CASSLAASGGITDTQYF. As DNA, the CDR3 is TGTGCCAGCAGCTTAGCGGCTAGCGGGGGGATCACAGATACGCAGTATTTT.

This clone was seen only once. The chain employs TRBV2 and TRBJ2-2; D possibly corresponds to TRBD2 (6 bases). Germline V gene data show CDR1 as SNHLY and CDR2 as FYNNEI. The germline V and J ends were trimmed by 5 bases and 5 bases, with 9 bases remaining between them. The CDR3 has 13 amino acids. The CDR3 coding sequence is TGTGCCAGCAGTCCGGGGGATACCGGGGAGCTGTTTTTT. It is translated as CASSPGDTGELFF.

The CDR3 coding sequence is TGTGCCAGCAGTACCCGTTCCTTCGGGGAGACCCAGTACTTC. It translates to CASSTRSFGETQYF. The chain couples TRBV6-5 to TRBJ2-5; D gene uncertain. The CDR3 length is 14 residues. Trimming removed 5 bases from V and 5 bases from J, with 15 bases in between. From germline, CDR1 is MNHEY and CDR2 SVGAGI.

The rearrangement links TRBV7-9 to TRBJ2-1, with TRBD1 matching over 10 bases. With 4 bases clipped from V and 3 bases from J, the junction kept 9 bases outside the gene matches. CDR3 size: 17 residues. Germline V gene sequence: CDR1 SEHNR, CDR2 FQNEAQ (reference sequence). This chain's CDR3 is CASSSTRDRGIYNEQFF. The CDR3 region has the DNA TGTGCCAGCAGCTCAACCCGGGACAGGGGAATCTACAATGAGCAGTTCTTC. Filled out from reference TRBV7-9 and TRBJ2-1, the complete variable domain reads DTGVSQNPRHKITKRGQNVTFRCDPISEHNRLYWYRQTLGQGPEFLTYFQNEAQLEKSRLLSDRFSAERPKGSFSTLEIQRTEQGDSAMYLCASSSTRDRGIYNEQFFGPGTRLTVL.

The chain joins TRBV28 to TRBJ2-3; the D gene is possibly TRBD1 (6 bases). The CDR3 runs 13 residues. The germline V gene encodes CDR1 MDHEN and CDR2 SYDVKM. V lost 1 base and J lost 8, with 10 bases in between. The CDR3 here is CASSLSVGATQYF. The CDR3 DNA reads TGTGCCAGCAGTTTATCGGTGGGGGCTACGCAGTATTTT. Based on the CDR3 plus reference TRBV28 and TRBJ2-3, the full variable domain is DVKVTQSSRYLVKRTGEKVFLECVQDMDHENMFWYRQDPGLGLRLIYFSYDVKMKEKGDIPEGYSVSREKKERFSLILESASTNQTSMYLCASSLSVGATQYFGPGTRLTVL.

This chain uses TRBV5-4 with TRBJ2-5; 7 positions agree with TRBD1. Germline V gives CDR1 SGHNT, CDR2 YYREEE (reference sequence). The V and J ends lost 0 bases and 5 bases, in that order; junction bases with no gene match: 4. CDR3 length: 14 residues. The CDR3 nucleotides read TGTGCCAGCAGCTTGGACAGGGGCGATGAGACCCAGTACTTC. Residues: CASSLDRGDETQYF.

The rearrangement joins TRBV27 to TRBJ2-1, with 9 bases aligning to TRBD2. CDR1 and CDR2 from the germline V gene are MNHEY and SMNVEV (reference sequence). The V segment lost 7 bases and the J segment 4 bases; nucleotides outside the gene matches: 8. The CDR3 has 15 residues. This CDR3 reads CASNFLAGPYNEQFF. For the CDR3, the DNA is TGTGCCAGCAACTTCCTAGCGGGGCCATACAATGAGCAGTTCTTC.

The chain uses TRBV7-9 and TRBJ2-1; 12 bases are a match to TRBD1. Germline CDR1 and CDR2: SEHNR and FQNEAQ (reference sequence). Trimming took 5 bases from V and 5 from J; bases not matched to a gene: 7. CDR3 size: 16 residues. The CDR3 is CASSIGTGGSHNEQFF. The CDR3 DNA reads TGTGCCAGCAGCATAGGGACAGGGGGCTCGCACAATGAGCAGTTCTTC.

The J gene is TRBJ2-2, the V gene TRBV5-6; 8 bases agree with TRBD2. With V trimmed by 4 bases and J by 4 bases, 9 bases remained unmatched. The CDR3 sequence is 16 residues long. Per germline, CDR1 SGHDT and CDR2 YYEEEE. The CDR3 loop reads CASSPGGRSGTGELFF. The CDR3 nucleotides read TGTGCCAGCAGCCCGGGGGGGCGATCGGGCACCGGGGAGCTGTTTTTT.

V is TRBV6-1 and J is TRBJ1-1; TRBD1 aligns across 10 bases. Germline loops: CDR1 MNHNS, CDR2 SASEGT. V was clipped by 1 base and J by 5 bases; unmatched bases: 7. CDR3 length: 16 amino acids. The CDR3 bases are TGTGCCAGCAGTGAAGGGGTCGGGACAGGGGTTACTGAAGCTTTCTTT. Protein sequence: CASSEGVGTGVTEAFF.